The TCR beta chain under discussion was sequenced for a study of cytomegalovirus exposure and HLA in healthy donors. Findings and caveats of the study: It was reportedly the case that the classifier diagnosed cytomegalovirus status with high specificity and sensitivity. Information on immune exposure was restricted to one variable (CMV serostatus). Cytomegalovirus-associated TCR beta chains were listed, numbering around 150.

Regarding this clone: The antigen remains unidentified.

This CDR3 has 11 amino acids. CDR1 is MGHDK and CDR2 is SYGVNS in the germline V gene. Trimming left V 6 bases short and J 3 bases short, with 2 bases between. Primers included in the PCR were 60 Vbeta and 13 Jbeta primers. Data came from immunoSEQ multiplex PCR; TCRdb stores just in-frame clones and leaves some out. The sample yields over 85,000 clones, 76% seen once. This sequence originates from a man aged 25-40 years in good health and CMV-seropositive. Sequencing was carried out using PBMCs. This chain joins TRBV25-1 and TRBJ2-2; D is uncertain. Written as DNA, the CDR3 is TGTGCCAGCAGCTACACCGGGGAGCTGTTTTTT. Translating it yields CASSYTGELFF. Full variable domain (outside the CDR3, taken from reference TRBV25-1 and TRBJ2-2): EADIYQTPRYLVIGTGKKITLECSQTMGHDKMYWYQQDPGMELHLIHYSYGVNSTEKGDLSSESTVSRIRTEHFPLTLESARPSHTSQYLCASSYTGELFFGEGSRLTVL.